This T cell receptor (beta chain) was profiled in a study of cytomegalovirus exposure and HLA in healthy donors. Findings and limits, study-wide: A further, later analysis showed that HLA-associated TCR beta chains (compared with equally common others) were more clonally expanded. TCR beta sequences reportedly predicted the HLA-A and HLA-B alleles of most subjects accurately. In vitro checks showed that three CMV-associated chains really do target CMV antigens.

The germline V gene has CDR1 SGHRS and CDR2 YFSETQ. The junction had 7 bases not matched to a gene; V was cut back by 7 bases and J by 7 bases. This CDR3 has 12 amino acids. With regard to this clone: What it binds is unknown.

The PCR had 60 Vbeta and 13 Jbeta primers. The method was immunoSEQ multiplex PCR; TCRdb's version includes in-frame clones alone and lacks a portion of them. The sample shows 120,000 or so clones, about 80% of them seen only once. The V gene is TRBV5-1, the J gene TRBJ2-7; 8 bases map to TRBD2. This TCR was recovered from a man younger than 45 in good health and CMV-seropositive. Sequencing was carried out using PBMCs. CDR3 amino acids: CASGGGLEEQYF. The CDR3 DNA is TGCGCCAGCGGCGGGGGGCTTGAGGAGCAGTACTTC.